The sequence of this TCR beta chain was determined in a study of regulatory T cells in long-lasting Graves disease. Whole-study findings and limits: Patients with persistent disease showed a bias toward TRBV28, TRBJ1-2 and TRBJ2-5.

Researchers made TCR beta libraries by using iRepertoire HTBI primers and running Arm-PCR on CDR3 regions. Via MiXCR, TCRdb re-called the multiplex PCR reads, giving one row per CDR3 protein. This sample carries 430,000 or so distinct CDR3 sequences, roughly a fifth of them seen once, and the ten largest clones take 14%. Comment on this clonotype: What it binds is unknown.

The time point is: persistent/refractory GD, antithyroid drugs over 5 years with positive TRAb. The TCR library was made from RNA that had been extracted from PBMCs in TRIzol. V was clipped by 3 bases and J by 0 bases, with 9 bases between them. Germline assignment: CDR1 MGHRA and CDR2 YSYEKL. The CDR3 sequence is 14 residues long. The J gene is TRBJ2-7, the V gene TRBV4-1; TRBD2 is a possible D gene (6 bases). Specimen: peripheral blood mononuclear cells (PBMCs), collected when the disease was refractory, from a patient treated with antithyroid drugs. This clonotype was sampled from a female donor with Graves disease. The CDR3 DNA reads TGCGCCAGCAGCCAGCGGGATCCCTCCTACGAGCAGTACTTC. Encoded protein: CASSQRDPSYEQYF.